Presented here are 14 T cell receptor beta chains from one specimen sequenced in a study of blood T cell repertoires in COVID-19. Sequencing was performed with immunoSEQ multiplex PCR; in TCRdb, only in-frame clones are kept and a portion is missing. This table holds roughly 300,000 clones, approximately 85% found once. Specimen: peripheral blood. These TCRs come from a human donor in a cohort sampled during active COVID-19.

This chain joins TRBV6-1 and TRBJ2-3, with 8 positions matching TRBD2. CDR1 is MNHNS and CDR2 is SASEGT in the germline V gene. The CDR3 is 15 amino acids. V dropped 2 bases and J dropped 5; count of bases not matched to a gene: 6. CDR3 DNA: TGTGCCAGCAGTGAACTAAGCGGGGGTGTAGATACGCAGTATTTT. It codes for CASSELSGGVDTQYF.

This clone was observed a single time. This specimen includes other DNA sequences encoding the same CDR3. The V call is TRBV12-3 or TRBV12-4, the J call TRBJ1-1; D unresolved. The CDR3 contains 11 residues. Trimming pared 1 base from V and 8 bases from J, leaving 5 bases between. In nucleotides, the CDR3 is TGTGCCAGCAGTTTAGGTGCGGAAGCTTTCTTT. Its translation: CASSLGAEAFF.

The chain joins TRBV3-1 (or the pseudogene TRBV3-2) to TRBJ1-6; TRBD1 aligns across 10 bases. Trimming cost V 1 base and J 5 bases; bases outside gene matches: 2. The germline V gene encodes CDR1 LGHDT and CDR2 YNNKEL (reference sequence). CDR3 size: 16 residues. The CDR3 sequence is CASSQGTGGHNSPLHF. The CDR3, as DNA: TGTGCCAGCAGCCAAGGGACAGGGGGACATAATTCACCCCTCCACTTT.

This clone was detected ten times or more. Other DNA sequences in the same sample also yield this CDR3. The chain uses TRBV6-5 and TRBJ1-2, with TRBD1 matching over 12 bases. Germline CDR1 and CDR2: MNHEY and SVGAGI. V was pared by 6 bases and J by 8 bases, with 10 bases of the junction left unmatched. This CDR3 region has 15 residues. In DNA, the CDR3 is TGTGCCAGCAGCCGACCGGGACAGGGGGCGCGGGGCTACACCTTC. This gives the protein CASSRPGQGARGYTF.

The chain couples TRBV4-2 to TRBJ1-3; D perhaps matches TRBD1 (6 bases). CDR1 is LGHNA and CDR2 is YNFKEQ in the germline V gene. The CDR3 extends over 15 amino acids. Deletions cut 2 bases from V and 5 bases from J, with 13 bases between. The CDR3 nucleotides read TGTGCCAGCAGCCAACCGGGGGGGCTTCGAAACACCATATATTTT. It encodes CASSQPGGLRNTIYF.

This chain links TRBV6-5 with TRBJ1-2; D unresolved. Between the trimmed V and J ends, which lost 0 bases and 0 bases, there was a span of 2 bases. Per germline, CDR1 MNHEY and CDR2 SVGAGI. This CDR3 has 13 amino acids. The CDR3 region is CASSYSSNYGYTF. As DNA, the CDR3 is TGTGCCAGCAGTTACTCCTCTAACTATGGCTACACCTTC.

This clone was found a few times. This chain links TRBV9 with TRBJ2-1, with TRBD1 as a possible D gene (6 bases). The CDR3 contains 15 residues. CDR1 and CDR2 from the germline V gene are SGDLS and YYNGEE. Trimming cost V 0 bases and J 2 bases, with 9 bases left between them. CDR3 sequence reads: CASSVEGTPYNEQFF. In nucleotides, the CDR3 is TGTGCCAGCAGCGTAGAGGGGACACCCTACAATGAGCAGTTCTTC.

As for this clone: This CDR3 is also generated by other DNA sequences in the sample. The chain is built from TRBV12-3 or TRBV12-4 and TRBJ2-3; D gene uncertain. V lost 6 bases, J lost 0 bases, and 7 bases lay in between. CDR3 length: 13 residues. CDR3 nucleotide sequence: TGTGCCAGCAGCCTCAGGAGCACAGATACGCAGTATTTT. It codes for CASSLRSTDTQYF.

The chain uses TRBV5-4 and TRBJ2-1; D is uncertain. Germline-derived CDR1 and CDR2 are SGHNT and YYREEE (reference sequence). CDR3 length equals 14 residues. V lost 3 bases and J lost 4, with 11 bases in between. CDR3 sequence: CASSSGESYNEQFF. The CDR3 coding sequence is TGTGCCAGCAGCTCCGGAGAATCTTACAATGAGCAGTTCTTC.

This clone was detected once. This sequence joins TRBV2 and TRBJ1-1; D is perhaps TRBD1 (5 bases). Trimming removed 2 bases from V and 5 bases from J, with 18 bases in between. This CDR3 region has 16 residues. Germline V CDR1 and CDR2: SNHLY, FYNNEI. The CDR3 loop is CASSEMGLTRLTEAFF. CDR3 DNA: TGTGCCAGCAGTGAAATGGGGCTAACCAGGTTGACTGAAGCTTTCTTT.

V gene TRBV5-4 combines with J gene TRBJ1-5; TRBD1 is a possible D gene (5 bases). Trimming shortened V by 4 bases and J by 4 bases, and 9 bases separated the two germline ends. Germline assignment: CDR1 SGHNT and CDR2 YYREEE (reference sequence). CDR3 length equals 13 residues. The CDR3 DNA follows: TGTGCCAGCAGCCCGGACACGAATCAGCCCCAGCATTTT. This codes for CASSPDTNQPQHF.

The chain uses TRBV5-1 and TRBJ1-1; perhaps TRBD1 as D (6 bases). Germline V gene data show CDR1 as SGHRS and CDR2 as YFSETQ. Trimming took 0 bases from V and 0 from J, leaving 12 bases between them. The CDR3 loop spans 16 amino acids. CDR3 sequence (DNA): TGCGCCAGCAGCTTGGAGGGGCAGGGGATGAACACTGAAGCTTTCTTT. Its translation is CASSLEGQGMNTEAFF.

This chain links TRBV5-6 with TRBJ1-1; D not certain. Germline assignment: CDR1 SGHDT and CDR2 YYEEEE. The ends were cut back, 0 bases at V and 9 bases at J, with 6 bases in the middle. CDR3 length: 11 residues. The chain's CDR3 is CASSLGRKAFF. The CDR3 DNA follows: TGTGCCAGCAGCTTGGGGCGGAAAGCTTTCTTT.

The chain joins TRBV30 to TRBJ1-1; tentatively, D is TRBD1 (5 bases). CDR3 length equals 13 residues. Germline CDR1 and CDR2: GTSNPN and SVGIG (reference sequence). V dropped 2 bases and J dropped 4 bases, with 11 bases sitting between them. CDR3: CAWSSGRPTEAFF. The DNA of the CDR3 is TGTGCCTGGAGTTCAGGGAGGCCCACTGAAGCTTTCTTT.